This T cell receptor beta chain is from a study of human T cells and chemical hapten exposure. Study-level information: Small volume differences among pooled libraries mainly caused per-sample TCR yield variation. Study findings and constraints: With DPC sensitization, TCRs exceeding 1 in 1000 frequency showed no change.

The CDR3 contains 14 residues. The V end lost 5 bases, the J end lost 2 bases, and 11 bases lay between the germline ends. A remark on this clonotype: Its antigen is unidentified.

Individual cDNA molecules had unique molecular identifiers attached to them by the library. Original methodology: Sample TCR counts, which ranged from about 20,000 to 690,600, had a median of roughly 92,000. TCRdb re-derived calls from the RACE reads in MiXCR, one entry per CDR3 protein. The V and J calls here are based on TCRdb, not the publication. The table lists 100,000 to 150,000 distinct CDR3 sequences, about 9.4% of them singletons, with around 2% in the top ten. Time point given: healthy volunteer bleed at 2 weeks. The authors' total RNA extraction used unfractionated whole blood. V gene TRBV12-3 or TRBV12-4 combines with J gene TRBJ2-3; possibly TRBD1 for D (6 bases). The sequenced sample was whole blood. The source of this sequence is a male donor in good health. Some clones in this sample may be carry-over from other donors' samples. Written as DNA, the CDR3 is TGTGCCAGCAGTGCTAGGGGGACCACAGATACGCAGTATTTT. Protein: CASSARGTTDTQYF.